Each of the 8 T cell receptor beta chains below was sequenced from the same sample in a study of T cell repertoires in cytomegalovirus infection. Using its own MiXCR run on the reads, TCRdb lists one record per CDR3 protein. This table has more than 400,000 distinct CDR3 sequences, 26% appearing once. What was sequenced was PBMCs. Receptors originate from a human donor in good health (CMV status not recorded). Some clones in this sample may be carry-over from other donors' samples.

This clonotype was picked up many times. The chain links TRBV12-3 or TRBV12-4 to TRBJ1-2; 7 bases align to TRBD1. This CDR3 comprises 15 residues. After removal of 5 bases from V and 5 bases from J, the junction contained 11 bases not matched to a gene. The chain's CDR3 is CASSVRDSLSYGYTF. The CDR3 coding sequence is TGTGCCAGCAGTGTACGGGACAGTCTAAGTTATGGCTACACCTTC.

This clonotype was counted only a few times. The genes are TRBV20-1 and TRBJ2-1, with 7 bases lining up with TRBD1. Germline V gene sequence: CDR1 DFQATT, CDR2 SNEGSKA (reference sequence). V lost 4 bases to trimming and J lost 5 bases; unmatched junction nucleotides: 2. The CDR3 sequence is 12 residues long. CDR3 DNA: TGCAGTGCTACCGGGACAGACAATGAGCAGTTCTTC. Protein product: CSATGTDNEQFF.

The chain joins TRBV5-4 to TRBJ1-1; TRBD1 aligns across 7 bases. This CDR3 is 15 amino acids long. After removal of 5 bases from V and 5 bases from J, the junction contained 12 bases not matched to a gene. Germline V gene lookup returns CDR1 SGHNT and CDR2 YYREEE (reference sequence). The DNA of the CDR3 is TGTGCCAGCAGTCCACCTACAGGGGAGGGGACTGAAGCTTTCTTT. It encodes CASSPPTGEGTEAFF.

This clonotype was seen at least ten times. V and J are TRBV7-2 and TRBJ2-1, with TRBD2 matching over 13 bases. CDR3 length: 15 residues. Germline CDR1 reads SGHTA; CDR2 reads FQGNSA. J gave up 8 bases and V 5 bases, and 6 bases lay outside the gene matches. The CDR3 DNA is TGTGCCAGCAGCCCCCGGACTAGCGGGGGCTATGAGCAGTTCTTC. Translation gives CASSPRTSGGYEQFF.

This chain connects TRBV20-1 to TRBJ2-5, with D uncertain. The CDR3 runs to 13 residues. Trimming took off 7 bases at V and 0 bases at J, with 12 bases between the two ends. The germline V gene encodes CDR1 DFQATT and CDR2 SNEGSKA (reference sequence). The CDR3 reads CSVRRNYQETQYF. CDR3 coding DNA: TGCAGTGTCAGAAGAAATTACCAAGAGACCCAGTACTTC.

The J gene is TRBJ2-1, the V gene TRBV7-3; 13 bases agree with TRBD2. The V gene's germline CDR1 is SGHTA and CDR2 FQGTGA. J lost 2 bases, V lost 4 bases, and 11 bases had no gene match. The CDR3 totals 19 residues. The CDR3 DNA reads TGTGCCAGCAGCTCGGCGGGACTAGCGGGGCCCAGCCCCTACAATGAGCAGTTCTTC. Amino acids: CASSSAGLAGPSPYNEQFF.

The chain is built from TRBV19 and TRBJ1-1; D may be TRBD1 (6 bases). The germline V gene encodes CDR1 LNHDA and CDR2 SQIVND (reference sequence). The CDR3 totals 15 residues. Trimming took off 3 bases at V and 1 base at J, with 12 bases between the two ends. The CDR3 coding sequence is TGTGCCAGTAGTATCAGCGGACAGAGGAACACTGAAGCTTTCTTT. It codes for CASSISGQRNTEAFF.

This chain uses TRBV7-9 with TRBJ2-2; D is perhaps TRBD2 (7 bases). CDR3 length: 14 amino acids. Germline V gene data show CDR1 as SEHNR and CDR2 as FQNEAQ (reference sequence). V gave up 10 bases and J gave up 6 bases, with 18 bases separating them. DNA of the CDR3: TGTGCCATCAAGGGGGAGGGCCTTCCCGGGGAGCTGTTTTTT. It yields the protein CAIKGEGLPGELFF.